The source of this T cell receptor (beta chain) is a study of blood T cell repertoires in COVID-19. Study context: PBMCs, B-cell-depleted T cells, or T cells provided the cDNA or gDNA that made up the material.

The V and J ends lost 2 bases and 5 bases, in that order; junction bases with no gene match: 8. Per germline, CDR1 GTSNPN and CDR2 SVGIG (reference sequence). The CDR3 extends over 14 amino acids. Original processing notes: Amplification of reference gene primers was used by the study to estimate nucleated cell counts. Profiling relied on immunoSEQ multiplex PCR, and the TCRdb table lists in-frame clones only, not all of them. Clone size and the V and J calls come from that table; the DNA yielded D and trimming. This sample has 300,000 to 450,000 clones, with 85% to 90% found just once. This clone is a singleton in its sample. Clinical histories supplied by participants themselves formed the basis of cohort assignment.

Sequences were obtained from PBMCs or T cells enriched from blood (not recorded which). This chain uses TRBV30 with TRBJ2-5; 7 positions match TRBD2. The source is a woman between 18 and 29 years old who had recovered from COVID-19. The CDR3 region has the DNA TGTGCCTGGAGTCACAGAATGGGGGGGGAGACCCAGTACTTC. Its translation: CAWSHRMGGETQYF.